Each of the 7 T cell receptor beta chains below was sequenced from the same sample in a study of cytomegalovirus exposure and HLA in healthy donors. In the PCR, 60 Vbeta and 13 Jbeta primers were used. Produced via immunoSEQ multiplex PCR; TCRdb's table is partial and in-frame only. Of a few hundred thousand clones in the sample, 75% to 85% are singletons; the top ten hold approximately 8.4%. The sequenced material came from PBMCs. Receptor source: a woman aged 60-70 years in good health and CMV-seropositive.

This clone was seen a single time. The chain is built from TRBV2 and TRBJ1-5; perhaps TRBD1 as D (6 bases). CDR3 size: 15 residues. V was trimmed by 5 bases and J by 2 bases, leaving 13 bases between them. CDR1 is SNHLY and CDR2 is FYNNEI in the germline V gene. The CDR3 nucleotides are TGTGCCAGCAGTACCCTCAGGGGAGGCAATCAGCCCCAGCATTTT. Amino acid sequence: CASSTLRGGNQPQHF.

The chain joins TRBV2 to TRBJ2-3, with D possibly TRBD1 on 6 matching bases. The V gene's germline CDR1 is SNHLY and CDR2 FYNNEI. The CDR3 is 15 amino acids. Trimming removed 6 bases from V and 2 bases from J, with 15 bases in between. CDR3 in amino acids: CASSSTGRITDTQYF. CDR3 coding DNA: TGTGCCAGCAGCTCCACAGGGAGAATCACAGATACGCAGTATTTT.

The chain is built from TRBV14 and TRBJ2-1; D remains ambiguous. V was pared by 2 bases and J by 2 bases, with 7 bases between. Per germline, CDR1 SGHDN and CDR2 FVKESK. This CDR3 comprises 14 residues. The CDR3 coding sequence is TGTGCCAGCAGCCAACTTCAGGCCTACAATGAGCAGTTCTTC. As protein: CASSQLQAYNEQFF.

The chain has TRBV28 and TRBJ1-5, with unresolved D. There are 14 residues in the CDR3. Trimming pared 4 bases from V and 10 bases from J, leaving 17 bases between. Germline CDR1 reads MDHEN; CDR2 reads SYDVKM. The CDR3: CASSSVQPPKPQHF. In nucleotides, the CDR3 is TGTGCCAGCAGTTCCGTACAGCCCCCCAAACCCCAGCATTTT. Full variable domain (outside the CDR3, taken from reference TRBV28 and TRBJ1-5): DVKVTQSSRYLVKRTGEKVFLECVQDMDHENMFWYRQDPGLGLRLIYFSYDVKMKEKGDIPEGYSVSREKKERFSLILESASTNQTSMYLCASSSVQPPKPQHFGDGTRLSIL.

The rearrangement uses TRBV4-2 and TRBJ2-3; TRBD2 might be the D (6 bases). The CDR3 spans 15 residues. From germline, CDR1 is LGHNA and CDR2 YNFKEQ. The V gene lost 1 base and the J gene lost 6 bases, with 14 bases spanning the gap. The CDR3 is CASSQGPSVADTQYF. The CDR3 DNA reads TGTGCCAGCAGCCAAGGGCCTAGCGTGGCGGATACGCAGTATTTT.

This CDR3 reads CASSYWRGDQPQHF. As DNA, the CDR3 is TGTGCCAGCAGTTATTGGCGGGGGGATCAGCCCCAGCATTTT. This chain links TRBV6-5 with TRBJ1-5; D is perhaps TRBD1 (5 bases). Trimming took 3 bases from V and 5 from J, leaving 11 bases between them. Germline V lookup: CDR1 MNHEY, CDR2 SVGAGI. CDR3 length: 14 amino acids.

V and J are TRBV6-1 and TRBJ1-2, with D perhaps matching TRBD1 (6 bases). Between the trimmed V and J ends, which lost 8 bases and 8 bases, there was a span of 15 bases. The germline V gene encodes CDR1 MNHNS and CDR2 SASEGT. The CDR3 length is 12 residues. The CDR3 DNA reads TGTGCCAGCCCTGGACAGCGCGAGGGCTACACCTTC. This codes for CASPGQREGYTF.